This TCR beta chain was identified in a study of shared clonotypes between healthy human individuals. Across the study: A couple of women and three men aged 18 to 49 made up the donors. Points from the study as a whole: A small donor pool kept down the genetic and exposure-history diversity that was represented.

This CDR3 has 14 residues. V lost 1 base and J lost 1, with 8 bases in between. CDR1 and CDR2 (germline): SGHNT, YYREEE (reference sequence). Per sorted-subset replicate PCR, input was approximately 0.2 ug DNA, representing around 29,000 T cell genomes. Clones were sequenced by immunoSEQ multiplex PCR, and TCRdb holds only the in-frame ones, with some missing. Of about 2.4 million clones in the sample, 93% were seen once. With respect to this clone: Its antigen is currently unknown.

The sequenced material came from naive CD4+ T cells from PBMCs. Subset of the sample: CD45RA+ positively selected. V is TRBV5-4 and J is TRBJ2-5, with D possibly called TRBD1 or TRBD2 (6 bases each). The clonotype comes from a man aged 18-30 years in good health. Some clones in this sample may be carry-over from other donors' samples. The CDR3 region is CASSLPGAQETQYF. CDR3 nucleotides: TGTGCCAGCAGCTTGCCGGGGGCCCAAGAGACCCAGTACTTC.